This T cell receptor (beta chain) comes out of a study of shared clonotypes between healthy human individuals (TCRdb year 2020). Regarding the study in general: The cohort included a few men and two women between 18 and 49 years of age. Different laboratories and diverse techniques were used to prepare libraries and sequence TCR repertoires, to increase sequencing depth and limit assay-specific biases. Each donor's leukapheresis produced roughly between roughly 0.85 and 10 billion PBMCs. For each donor, CD4 naive and CD4 memory were each run on three plates, CD8 naive on two plates, and CD8 memory on one plate. Blood TCR repertoires of a handful of healthy adults were deeply sequenced to estimate repertoire size and the extent of clonotype sharing between individuals. Broader findings and caveats from the paper: Across four donors, approximately 4.6% of naive CD4, 3% to 4% of naive CD8, 2.3% of memory CD4, and 0.4% to 0.45% of memory CD8 clonotypes were shared. Because the study included a small number of donors, the genetic and exposure-history diversity represented was limited. Incomplete sequencing was indicated by rarefaction of sorted-subset datasets, despite the large sequencing depth. Clonotypes shared by all four sorted-subset donors showed higher generation probabilities than non-shared clonotypes. Pairwise subsampling indicated that sequencing depth was expected to affect the degree of clonotype sharing among donors. Sampling was limited to blood, and TCR repertoires in tissue likely differ from TCR repertoires in blood. Naive subsets generally had larger estimated clonotype richness than memory subsets did.

The donors were healthy, HIV-negative adults with no recently reported acute infections or vaccinations. Only Caucasian adults living in Nashville, Tennessee, USA were represented among the donors. CD4+ T cells were enriched by magnetic negative selection; naive cells were then positively selected on CD45RA, and the negative fraction formed the memory subset. Blood was collected by leukapheresis, and PBMCs were isolated by Ficoll-Histopaque density gradient centrifugation and then cryopreserved in liquid nitrogen vapor phase. Purity and quantity of every magnetically sorted T cell population were checked by analytical flow cytometry. Each sorted fraction had its genomic DNA isolated and then quantified by UV absorbance on a Nanodrop 2000c. Using the deep immunoSEQ assay, multiplex PCR amplified TCR CDR3 regions from genomic DNA. Extracted genomic DNA from each cell subset was distributed evenly across all wells of several immunoSEQ 96-well plates, and each plate was treated as a replicate. For sorted subsets, roughly 200 ng of genomic DNA, equivalent to 25,000 to 35,000 T cell genomes, went into each replicate PCR. Purified libraries were quantified with a Qubit 3.0 fluorometer, sized on a Bioanalyzer 2100, and re-quantified with the KAPA Library Quantification kit. Every immunoSEQ 96-well plate was sequenced on a separate single-read 150-cycle Illumina NextSeq 550 flow cell. Per the source publication's procedure: The immunoSEQ output contained only junctional sequences without quality scores, so filtering could not match that applied to full-length reads. Sequences were annotated with PyIR, a Python wrapper for IgBLAST v1.9, and V/J genes and CDR3 were assigned using IMGT germline references. Reads were removed for weak V/J assignments (E-value above 1e-6), missing CDR3, stop codons, out-of-frame junctions, or ambiguous translated residues. A V3J clonotype was defined by an identical inferred V gene, J gene, and CDR3 amino acid sequence. Percentage overlap between repertoires was calculated by dividing the number of shared unique clonotypes by the size of the smaller repertoire. Richness of each repertoire was evaluated using RTK rarefaction, the Chao1 estimator, and Recon v2.1 estimates of unobserved clonotypes. Generation probabilities were computed with OLGA for all TCRbeta clonotypes obtained by the gDNA method from several donors. Sourced from immuneACCESS, this table was stored by TCRdb with only in-frame sequences that have V and J called. A share of the clones is absent; for the studies checked, an unresolved V gene accounts for under half, and the remainder has no known explanation. The V and J calls and clone size are taken from that table; D and trimming were inferred from the DNA. In all, the sample holds more than 1.2 million clones, and approximately 98.5% of those were seen once. The ten largest account for around 0.38% of the sample.

V is cut by 8 bases and J by 8 bases, and the space between the germline ends is 12 bases. CDR1 and CDR2 are drawn from the germline V gene: MNHEY, SVGAGI. Spanning cysteine to phenylalanine, the CDR3 consists of 12 amino acids. Of all the DNA, just the CDR3 is kept, 36 bases in frame from base 1. This clone has just one count. The specificity of this receptor is unknown. Base quality data are lacking; no much larger clone is found one base away. The clonotype originates from a man aged 25-40 years in good health. Sequencing was done on a sample of naive CD4+ T cells sorted from blood. The cell subset or site label for this specimen denotes: CD45RA+ positively selected. Recombination connected TRBV6-5 to TRBJ1-4; a weak D assignment points to TRBD1 (6 bases agree). The CDR3 reads CASRDIREKLFF. The DNA reads TGTGCCAGCCGGGACATAAGGGAAAAACTGTTTTTT.